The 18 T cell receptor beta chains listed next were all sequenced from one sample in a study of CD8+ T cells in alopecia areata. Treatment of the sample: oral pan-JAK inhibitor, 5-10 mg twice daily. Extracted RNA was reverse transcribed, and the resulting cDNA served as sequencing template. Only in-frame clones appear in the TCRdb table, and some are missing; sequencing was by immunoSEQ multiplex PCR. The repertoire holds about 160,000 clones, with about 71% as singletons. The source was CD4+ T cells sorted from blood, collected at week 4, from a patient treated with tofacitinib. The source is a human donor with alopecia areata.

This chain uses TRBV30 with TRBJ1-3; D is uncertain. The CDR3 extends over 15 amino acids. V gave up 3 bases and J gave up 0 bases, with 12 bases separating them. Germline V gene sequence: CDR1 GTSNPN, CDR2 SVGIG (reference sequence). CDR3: CAWREGPSSGNTIYF. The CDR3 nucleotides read TGTGCCTGGAGGGAGGGCCCTAGCTCTGGAAACACCATATATTTT.

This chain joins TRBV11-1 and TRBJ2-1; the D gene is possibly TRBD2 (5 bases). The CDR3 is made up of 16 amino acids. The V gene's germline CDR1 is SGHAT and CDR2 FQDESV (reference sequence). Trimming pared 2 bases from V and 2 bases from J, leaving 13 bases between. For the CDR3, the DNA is TGTGCCAGCAGCTTACCTCGGGATCCTGCCTACAATGAGCAGTTCTTC. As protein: CASSLPRDPAYNEQFF.

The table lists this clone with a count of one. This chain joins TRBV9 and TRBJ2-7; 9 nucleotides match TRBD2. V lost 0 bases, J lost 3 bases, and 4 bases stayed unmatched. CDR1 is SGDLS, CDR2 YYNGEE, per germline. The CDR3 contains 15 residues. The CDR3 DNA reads TGTGCCAGCAGCGTAGAGCTAGCGGGGATCTACGAGCAGTACTTC. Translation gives CASSVELAGIYEQYF.

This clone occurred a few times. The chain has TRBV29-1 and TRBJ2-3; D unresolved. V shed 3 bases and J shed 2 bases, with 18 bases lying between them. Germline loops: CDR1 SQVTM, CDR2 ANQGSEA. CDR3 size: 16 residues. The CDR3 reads CSVDRTDGLHTDTQYF. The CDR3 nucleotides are TGCAGCGTTGACCGTACCGACGGGTTACACACAGATACGCAGTATTTT.

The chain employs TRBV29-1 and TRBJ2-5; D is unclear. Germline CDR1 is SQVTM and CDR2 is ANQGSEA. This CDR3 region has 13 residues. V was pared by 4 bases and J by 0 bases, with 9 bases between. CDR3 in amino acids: CSVVLGNQETQYF. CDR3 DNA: TGCAGCGTTGTGTTAGGGAACCAAGAGACCCAGTACTTC.

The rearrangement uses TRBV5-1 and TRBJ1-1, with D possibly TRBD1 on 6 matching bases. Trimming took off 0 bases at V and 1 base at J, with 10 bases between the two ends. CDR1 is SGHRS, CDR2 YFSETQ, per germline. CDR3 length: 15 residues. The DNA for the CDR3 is TGCGCCAGCAGCTTGGAGGGCAGGGGGAACACTGAAGCTTTCTTT. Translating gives CASSLEGRGNTEAFF.

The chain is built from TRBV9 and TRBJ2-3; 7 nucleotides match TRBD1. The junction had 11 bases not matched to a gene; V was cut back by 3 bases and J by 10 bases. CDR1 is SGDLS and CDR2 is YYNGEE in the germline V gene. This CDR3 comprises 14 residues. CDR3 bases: TGTGCCAGCAGCGACCGATCGACAGGGCTAGCGCAGTATTTT. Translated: CASSDRSTGLAQYF.

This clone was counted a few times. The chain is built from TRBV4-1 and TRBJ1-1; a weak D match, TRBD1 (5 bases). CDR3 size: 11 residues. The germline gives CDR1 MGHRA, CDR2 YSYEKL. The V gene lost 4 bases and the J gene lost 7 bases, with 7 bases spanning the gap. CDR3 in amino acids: CASSRGSEAFF. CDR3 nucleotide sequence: TGCGCCAGCAGCCGGGGGAGTGAAGCTTTCTTT.

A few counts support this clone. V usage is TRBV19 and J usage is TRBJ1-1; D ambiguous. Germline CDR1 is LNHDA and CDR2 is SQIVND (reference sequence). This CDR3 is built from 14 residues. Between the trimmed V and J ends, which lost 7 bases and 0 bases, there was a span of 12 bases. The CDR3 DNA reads TGTGCCAGTATTGGGGTAGGGTTGAACACTGAAGCTTTCTTT. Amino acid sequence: CASIGVGLNTEAFF.

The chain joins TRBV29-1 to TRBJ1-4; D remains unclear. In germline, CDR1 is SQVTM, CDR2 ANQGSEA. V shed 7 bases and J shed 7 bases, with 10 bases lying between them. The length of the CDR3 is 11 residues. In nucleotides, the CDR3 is TGCAGCGGTGGCAACCTTGAAAAACTGTTTTTT. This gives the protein CSGGNLEKLFF.

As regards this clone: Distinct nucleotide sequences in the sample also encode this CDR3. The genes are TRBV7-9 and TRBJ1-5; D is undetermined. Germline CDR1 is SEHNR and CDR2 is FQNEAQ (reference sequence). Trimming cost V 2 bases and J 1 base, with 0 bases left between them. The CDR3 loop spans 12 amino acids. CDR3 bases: TGTGCCAGCAGCTTAAGCAATCAGCCCCAGCATTTT. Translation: CASSLSNQPQHF.

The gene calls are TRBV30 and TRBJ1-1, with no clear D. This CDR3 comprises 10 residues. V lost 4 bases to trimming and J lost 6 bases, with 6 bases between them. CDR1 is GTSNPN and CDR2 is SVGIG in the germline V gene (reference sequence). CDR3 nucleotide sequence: TGTGCCTGGATTCAAGCTGAAGCTTTCTTT. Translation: CAWIQAEAFF.

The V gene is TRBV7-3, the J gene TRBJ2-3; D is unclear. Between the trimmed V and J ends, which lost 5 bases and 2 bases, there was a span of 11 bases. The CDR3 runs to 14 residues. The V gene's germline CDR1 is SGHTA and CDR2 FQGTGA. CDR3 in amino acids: CASSPGANTDTQYF. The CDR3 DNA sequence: TGTGCCAGCAGCCCCGGAGCCAACACAGATACGCAGTATTTT.

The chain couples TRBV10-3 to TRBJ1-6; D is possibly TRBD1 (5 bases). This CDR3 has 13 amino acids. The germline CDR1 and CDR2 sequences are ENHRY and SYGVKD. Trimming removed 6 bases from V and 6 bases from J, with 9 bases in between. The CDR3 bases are TGTGCCATCAGGACAGATGGTAATTCACCCCTCCACTTT. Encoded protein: CAIRTDGNSPLHF.

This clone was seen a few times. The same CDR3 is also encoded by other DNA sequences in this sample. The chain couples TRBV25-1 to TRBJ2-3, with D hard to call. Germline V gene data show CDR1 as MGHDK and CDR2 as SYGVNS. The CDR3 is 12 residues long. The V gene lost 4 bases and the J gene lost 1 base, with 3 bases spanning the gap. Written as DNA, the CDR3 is TGTGCCAGCAGTGCCGGCACAGATACGCAGTATTTT. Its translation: CASSAGTDTQYF.

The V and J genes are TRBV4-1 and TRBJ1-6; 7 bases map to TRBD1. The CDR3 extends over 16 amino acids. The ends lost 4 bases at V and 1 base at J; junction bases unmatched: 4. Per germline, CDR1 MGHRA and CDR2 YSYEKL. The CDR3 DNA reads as TGCGCCAGCAGCCCATCGACAGGGTCCTATAATTCACCCCTCCACTTT. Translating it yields CASSPSTGSYNSPLHF.

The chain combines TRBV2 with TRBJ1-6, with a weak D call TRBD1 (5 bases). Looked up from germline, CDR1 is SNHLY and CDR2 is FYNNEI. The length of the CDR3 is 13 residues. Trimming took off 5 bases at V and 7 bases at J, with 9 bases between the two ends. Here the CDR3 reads CASSRGENSPLHF. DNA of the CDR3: TGTGCCAGCAGTCGGGGGGAGAATTCACCCCTCCACTTT.

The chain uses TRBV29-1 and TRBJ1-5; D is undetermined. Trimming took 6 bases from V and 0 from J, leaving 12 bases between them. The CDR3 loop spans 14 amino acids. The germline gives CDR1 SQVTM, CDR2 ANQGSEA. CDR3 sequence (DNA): TGCAGCGTGGAATCCGGGCCTAGCAATCAGCCCCAGCATTTT. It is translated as CSVESGPSNQPQHF.